This passage covers 19 T cell receptor beta chains from one sample sequenced in a study of graft-versus-host responses after intestinal transplantation. TCRdb's table, derived via immunoSEQ multiplex PCR, lists solely in-frame clones and lacks some. The sample includes around 13,000 clones, 38% seen only once; the top ten take roughly 1.2%. The source was alloreactive CD4+ T cells from a mixed lymphocyte reaction culture, collected before intestinal transplant. Subset defined: CFSE-low proliferating T cells sorted from approximately 6-day pre-transplant mixed lymphocyte reaction (GvH or HvG direction). The source of these receptors is a human patient who received an intestinal transplant.

This clone was found a few times. The CDR3 here is CASSRRDSSGNTIYF. CDR3 nucleotides: TGTGCCAGCAGCCGACGGGACAGCTCTGGAAACACCATATATTTT. This rearrangement joins TRBV7-8 to TRBJ1-3; 7 positions agree with TRBD1. The CDR3 consists of 15 residues. V lost 5 bases and J lost 0; bases outside the gene matches: 4. Per the germline V gene, CDR1 is SGHVS and CDR2 is FQNEAQ.

This clone turned up a few times. This chain uses TRBV7-2 with TRBJ2-7; the match to TRBD1 covers 8 bases. The CDR3 is 16 residues long. The germline V gene encodes CDR1 SGHTA and CDR2 FQGNSA. Germline trimming cut 4 bases from V and 9 bases from J; bases unmatched to any gene: 17. CDR3 in amino acids: CASSSPPGGQGLRQYF. The CDR3 DNA reads TGTGCCAGCAGCTCCCCCCCTGGAGGACAGGGATTAAGGCAGTACTTC.

This clone was seen a handful of times. The genes are TRBV5-1 and TRBJ2-1; D might be TRBD2 (5 bases). V lost 2 bases to trimming and J lost 5 bases, with 8 bases between them. Germline values: CDR1 SGHRS, CDR2 YFSETQ. This CDR3 has 13 amino acids. The CDR3 here is CASSFRGDNEQFF. The CDR3 DNA follows: TGCGCCAGCAGCTTCCGGGGAGACAATGAGCAGTTCTTC.

J is TRBJ1-1 and V is TRBV30; tentative D call: TRBD1 (5 bases). Germline V gene data show CDR1 as GTSNPN and CDR2 as SVGIG (reference sequence). This CDR3 has 13 residues. V lost 4 bases to trimming and J lost 4 bases, with 13 bases between them. CDR3 sequence: CAWTQIGATEAFF. The DNA of the CDR3 is TGTGCCTGGACCCAGATAGGGGCCACTGAAGCTTTCTTT.

The genes are TRBV18 and TRBJ2-3; 8 bases agree with TRBD2. V lost 2 bases and J lost 2; bases outside the gene matches: 6. This CDR3 is built from 16 residues. Germline CDR1 and CDR2: KGHSH and LQKENI. Here the CDR3 DNA reads TGTGCCAGCTCACCAACTGTGACTAGCGTCACAGATACGCAGTATTTT. Its translation is CASSPTVTSVTDTQYF.

This clone occurred a few times. The V call is TRBV7-9, the J call TRBJ2-1, with TRBD2 identical over 9 bases. This CDR3 comprises 15 residues. Germline-derived CDR1 and CDR2 are SEHNR and FQNEAQ (reference sequence). The V gene end was trimmed by 2 bases and the J gene end by 13 bases; junction bases not matched to a gene: 12. The CDR3 coding sequence is TGTGCCAGCAGCTTAACGGGCGGAGTTAGCGGGGGCCAGTTCTTC. As protein: CASSLTGGVSGGQFF.

This clone was detected only a few times. The chain carries TRBV7-9 and TRBJ2-2; 7 bases line up with TRBD1. The CDR3 has 13 residues. Losses at the gene ends were 5 bases for V and 6 bases for J; bases not matched to a gene: 3. CDR1 is SEHNR and CDR2 is FQNEAQ in the germline V gene (reference sequence). Written as DNA, the CDR3 is TGTGCCAGCAGCCGACAGGGAGCCGGGGAGCTGTTTTTT. This sequence encodes CASSRQGAGELFF.

The sample holds one count of this clone. This chain links TRBV10-2 with TRBJ1-2; D unclear. The CDR3 is made up of 13 amino acids. Per the germline V gene, CDR1 is WSHSY and CDR2 is SAAADI. Trimming left V 0 bases short and J 8 bases short, with 10 bases between. The DNA of the CDR3 is TGCGCCAGCAGTGAGTCGGCGGGAGGGGGCTACACCTTC. This sequence encodes CASSESAGGGYTF.

This chain uses TRBV11-2 with TRBJ1-4; a weak D match, TRBD1 (6 bases). The CDR3 has 14 amino acids. The germline CDR1 and CDR2 sequences are SGHAT and FQNNGV. V lost 5 bases to trimming and J lost 8 bases, with 15 bases between them. The CDR3 nucleotides are TGTGCCAGCAGCCTCCTACGGCAGGGGGAAAAACTGTTTTTT. This encodes CASSLLRQGEKLFF.

This chain joins TRBV19 and TRBJ2-7; 14 bases line up with TRBD2. The ends lost 6 bases at V and 4 bases at J; junction bases unmatched: 5. This CDR3 is 15 amino acids long. From germline, CDR1 is LNHDA and CDR2 SQIVND (reference sequence). CDR3 in DNA: TGTGCCAGTAGACCGACTAGCGGGGGGGTGTACGAGCAGTACTTC. It codes for CASRPTSGGVYEQYF.

The chain carries TRBV7-8 and TRBJ2-6; a possible D gene is TRBD2 (5 bases). CDR3 length: 15 amino acids. V shed 8 bases and J shed 2 bases, with 13 bases lying between them. CDR1 is SGHVS, CDR2 FQNEAQ, per germline. CDR3 nucleotide sequence: TGTGCCAGCCGCCGGGGTCTTGCTGGGGCCAACGTCCTGACTTTC. Translating gives CASRRGLAGANVLTF.

This clone is judged medium-sized. The V and J genes are TRBV18 and TRBJ1-1, with 12 positions matching TRBD1. Trimming removed 1 base from V and 2 bases from J; junction bases left unmatched: 11. The CDR3 length is 19 residues. CDR1 and CDR2 from the germline V gene are KGHSH and LQKENI. This CDR3 is CASSPRALGTGGGNTEAFF. The CDR3 DNA reads TGTGCCAGCTCACCACGGGCGCTCGGGACAGGGGGCGGTAACACTGAAGCTTTCTTT.

As to this clone: A junction end diverges from the germline sequence, so it may reflect a read error. This chain connects TRBV6-5 to TRBJ2-3; 7 bases match TRBD1. The CDR3 runs to 15 residues. Germline V gene sequence: CDR1 MNHEY, CDR2 SVGAGI. The CDR3 DNA reads as TGTGCCAACAGTTACGGGACAGCCTTCACAGATACGCAGTATTTT. This codes for CANSYGTAFTDTQYF.

V gene TRBV6-5 combines with J gene TRBJ1-6; D gene uncertain. There are 13 residues in the CDR3. Germline V gene lookup returns CDR1 MNHEY and CDR2 SVGAGI. V lost 1 base, J lost 6 bases, and 4 bases lay in between. This CDR3 is CASSYLLNSPLHF. DNA for the CDR3: TGTGCCAGCAGTTACTTACTTAATTCACCCCTCCACTTT.

This clone has only a few counts. The chain employs TRBV6-5 and TRBJ2-3; 9 bases map to TRBD2. The V and J ends lost 5 bases and 3 bases, in that order; junction bases with no gene match: 6. Germline assignment: CDR1 MNHEY and CDR2 SVGAGI. The CDR3 runs 15 residues. In DNA form, the CDR3 reads TGTGCCAGCAGTACGCCGGGACTAGCAACAGATACGCAGTATTTT. Its protein product is CASSTPGLATDTQYF.

A few counts support this clone. V gene TRBV30 combines with J gene TRBJ1-2; 7 bases are shared with TRBD1. V gave up 1 base and J gave up 8 bases; unmatched junction bases: 13. The CDR3 totals 15 residues. Germline V gene data show CDR1 as GTSNPN and CDR2 as SVGIG (reference sequence). The CDR3: CAWSESDRDSGGYTF. In DNA, the CDR3 is TGTGCCTGGAGTGAATCCGACCGGGACAGCGGGGGCTACACCTTC.

The chain has TRBV6-5 and TRBJ1-6; D possibly corresponds to TRBD1 (5 bases). Germline CDR1 is MNHEY and CDR2 is SVGAGI. The ends were cut back, 6 bases at V and 5 bases at J, with 11 bases in the middle. This CDR3 comprises 14 residues. The CDR3: CASRSTVNNSPLHF. DNA of the CDR3: TGTGCCAGCAGGTCGACAGTTAATAATTCACCCCTCCACTTT.

This clone is classed as medium-sized (0.01 to 0.1%). This chain links TRBV5-3 with TRBJ1-2, with D hard to call. TRBV5-3 is given ORF status, its function remaining uncertain. The CDR3 is 17 amino acids. The V and J ends lost 1 base and 0 bases respectively, with 16 bases between them. For the CDR3, the DNA is TGTGCCAGAAGCTTGATGGGTTGGGAGTCTGCTAACTATGGCTACACCTTC. This codes for CARSLMGWESANYGYTF.

In this sample, this clone is medium-sized. This chain links TRBV2 with TRBJ1-1; TRBD1 aligns across 8 bases. Germline V lookup: CDR1 SNHLY, CDR2 FYNNEI. The CDR3 contains 15 residues. The ends lost 5 bases at V and 0 bases at J; junction bases unmatched: 5. DNA of the CDR3: TGTGCCAGCAGTTTTCGACAGGGGATGAACACTGAAGCTTTCTTT. Residues: CASSFRQGMNTEAFF.